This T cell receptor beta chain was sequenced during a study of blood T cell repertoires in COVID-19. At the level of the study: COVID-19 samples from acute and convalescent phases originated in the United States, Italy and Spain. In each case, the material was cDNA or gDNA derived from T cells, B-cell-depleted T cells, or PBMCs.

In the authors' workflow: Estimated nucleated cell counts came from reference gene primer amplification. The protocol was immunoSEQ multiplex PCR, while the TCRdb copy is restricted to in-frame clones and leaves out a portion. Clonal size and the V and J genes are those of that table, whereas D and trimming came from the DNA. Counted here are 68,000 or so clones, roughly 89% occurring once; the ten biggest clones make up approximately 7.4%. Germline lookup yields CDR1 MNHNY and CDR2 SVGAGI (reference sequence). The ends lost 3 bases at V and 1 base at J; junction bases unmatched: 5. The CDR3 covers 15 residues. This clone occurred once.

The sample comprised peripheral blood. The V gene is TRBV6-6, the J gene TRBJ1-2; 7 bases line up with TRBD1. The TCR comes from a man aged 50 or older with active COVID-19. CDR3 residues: CASSYRDRYNYGYTF. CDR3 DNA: TGTGCCAGCAGTTATAGGGACAGATATAACTATGGCTACACCTTC.